One sample yielded the 21 T cell receptor beta chains listed below, sequenced in a study of blood T cell repertoires in COVID-19. The table came from immunoSEQ multiplex PCR; TCRdb's copy has only in-frame clones and leaves some out. Of 110,000 or so clones listed, around four fifths are singletons. The sequenced sample was peripheral blood. These receptors were obtained from a woman between 40 and 50 years old with acute or convalescent COVID-19.

This clone was detected a few times. The rearrangement joins TRBV6-7 to TRBJ1-1; 8 nucleotides agree with TRBD1. TRBV6-7 is placed among ORFs of uncertain function. V dropped 5 bases and J dropped 6; count of bases not matched to a gene: 11. CDR3 length: 15 amino acids. CDR3 sequence (DNA): TGTGCCAGCAGTCCCAGGACAGGGAGGGTAGCTGAAGCTTTCTTT. Its translation: CASSPRTGRVAEAFF.

The V gene is TRBV5-6, the J gene TRBJ1-5; the D gene is possibly TRBD1 (5 bases). This CDR3 is 15 amino acids long. Trimming removed 2 bases at V and 0 bases at J, with 9 bases between. In germline, CDR1 is SGHDT, CDR2 YYEEEE. CDR3: CASSFRAYSNQPQHF. The CDR3 DNA sequence: TGTGCCAGCAGCTTCAGGGCCTATAGCAATCAGCCCCAGCATTTT.

The chain is built from TRBV30 and TRBJ1-1, with D hard to call. CDR1 and CDR2 from the germline V gene are GTSNPN and SVGIG (reference sequence). V lost 2 bases to trimming and J lost 1 base, with 8 bases between them. CDR3 length: 13 residues. The chain's CDR3 is CAWSSSWNTEAFF. DNA for the CDR3: TGTGCCTGGAGTTCTAGTTGGAACACTGAAGCTTTCTTT.

V is TRBV5-1 and J is TRBJ2-3; TRBD1 matches 7 bases. There are 14 residues in the CDR3. V gave up 2 bases and J gave up 3 bases; unmatched junction bases: 3. Per the germline V gene, CDR1 is SGHRS and CDR2 is YFSETQ. CDR3 sequence reads: CASSLQGFTDTQYF. In DNA, the CDR3 is TGCGCCAGCAGCTTACAGGGGTTTACAGATACGCAGTATTTT.

The chain has TRBV11-3 and TRBJ2-1; TRBD2 matches 7 bases. V was clipped by 4 bases and J by 4 bases; unmatched bases: 10. Germline-derived CDR1 and CDR2 are SGHNT and YENEEA. This CDR3 has 16 residues. The CDR3 DNA is TGTGCCAGCAGCTCTTTAGCGGGTTCCGATTACAATGAGCAGTTCTTC. This translates into CASSSLAGSDYNEQFF. Full variable domain (remainder filled in from reference TRBV11-3 and TRBJ2-1): EAGVVQSPRYKIIEKKQPVAFWCNPISGHNTLYWYLQNLGQGPELLIRYENEEAVDDSQLPKDRFSAERLKGVDSTLKIQPAELGDSAVYLCASSSLAGSDYNEQFFGPGTRLTVL.

CDR3 coding DNA: TGTGCCAGCAGCCAAAGGTATGGGCTAGCGGGGGCCCCCTCCTACGAGCAGTACTTC. It codes for CASSQRYGLAGAPSYEQYF. The V and J genes are TRBV4-2 and TRBJ2-7; 10 positions match TRBD2. J was trimmed by 0 bases and V by 2 bases; bases with no gene match: 13. CDR1 is LGHNA and CDR2 is YNFKEQ in the germline V gene. This CDR3 is built from 19 residues.

The J gene is TRBJ1-2, the V gene TRBV5-1; TRBD1 aligns across 9 bases. The germline CDR1 and CDR2 sequences are SGHRS and YFSETQ. The CDR3 has 15 amino acids. With 0 bases clipped from V and 8 bases from J, the junction kept 8 bases outside the gene matches. Here the CDR3 DNA reads TGCGCCAGCAGCTTGGATGGGACAGGGATATGGGGCTACACCTTC. Its protein is CASSLDGTGIWGYTF.

V and J are TRBV3-1 (or the pseudogene TRBV3-2) and TRBJ1-2; the D gene is possibly TRBD1 (5 bases). The V gene's germline CDR1 is LGHDT and CDR2 YNNKEL (reference sequence). The CDR3 runs to 18 residues. V dropped 0 bases and J dropped 4 bases, with 21 bases sitting between them. The CDR3, as DNA: TGTGCCAGCAGCCAAGATTTGAGGAACAGGCCCCTTGGCTATGGCTACACCTTC. Translated, it gives CASSQDLRNRPLGYGYTF.

V gene TRBV7-8 combines with J gene TRBJ1-2; D gene ambiguous. Germline-derived CDR1 and CDR2 are SGHVS and FQNEAQ. Deletions cut 2 bases from V and 9 bases from J, with 16 bases between. CDR3 length equals 14 residues. The CDR3 loop is CASSLRAQPSSYTF. The CDR3 bases are TGTGCCAGCAGCTTAAGGGCCCAACCTAGCAGCTACACCTTC.

This sequence joins TRBV6-2 or TRBV6-3 and TRBJ1-3, with 8 bases identical to TRBD1. The length of the CDR3 is 16 residues. Losses at the gene ends were 2 bases for V and 2 bases for J; bases not matched to a gene: 5. Germline V gene sequence: CDR1 MNHEY, CDR2 SVGEGT. CDR3 sequence reads: CASSYATGEAGNTIYF. The DNA for the CDR3 is TGTGCCAGCAGTTACGCGACAGGGGAGGCTGGAAACACCATATATTTT.

This chain joins TRBV12-3 or TRBV12-4 and TRBJ1-1; D is uncertain. The CDR3 contains 13 residues. Between the trimmed V and J ends, which lost 7 bases and 5 bases, there was a span of 14 bases. The DNA for the CDR3 is TGTGCCAGCACCCGAGGCCAGAGGACTGAAGCTTTCTTT. Protein product: CASTRGQRTEAFF.

There are a few counts of this clone. V and J are TRBV2 and TRBJ2-4; 8 bases are a match to TRBD2. The CDR3 contains 14 residues. CDR1 and CDR2 from the germline V gene are SNHLY and FYNNEI. V trimming: 6 bases; J trimming: 4 bases; junction bases outside the gene matches: 5. CDR3 protein: CASSVERGKNIQYF. In DNA form, the CDR3 reads TGTGCCAGCAGCGTTGAGCGGGGGAAAAACATTCAGTACTTC.

In the case of this clone: The limits of the CDR3 on the DNA are not certain, so only TCRdb's listed CDR3 is given. V and J are TRBV19 and TRBJ2-6; TRBD2 is taken as the D call from the table, unchecked against the DNA. Germline V CDR1 and CDR2: LNHDA, SQIVND (reference sequence). Counting both end residues, the CDR3 totals 18 amino acids. This CDR3 reads CASSTSGGTGFGANVLTF.

The V gene is TRBV4-3, the J gene TRBJ2-1; 7 positions agree with TRBD2. Germline V gene sequence: CDR1 LGHNA, CDR2 YSLEER. This CDR3 has 16 amino acids. V lost 0 bases, J lost 7 bases, and 9 bases stayed unmatched. The CDR3 here is CASSQDVVEGGNEQFF. The CDR3 nucleotides read TGCGCCAGCAGCCAAGATGTCGTGGAGGGAGGGAATGAGCAGTTCTTC.

The table lists this clone with a few counts. The chain joins TRBV25-1 to TRBJ1-4, with 9 bases lining up with TRBD1. The CDR3 runs to 14 residues. CDR1 and CDR2 from the germline V gene are MGHDK and SYGVNS. V lost 3 bases to trimming and J lost 6 bases; unmatched junction nucleotides: 2. CDR3 DNA sequence: TGTGCCAGCAGTGATGGACAGGGGTATGAAAAACTGTTTTTT. Protein: CASSDGQGYEKLFF.

This clone was seen just once. The CDR3 nucleotides are TGTGCCAGCAGTGCCATCACCCGGACAAGAGGAAACACCATATATTTT. This translates into CASSAITRTRGNTIYF. The chain links TRBV6-1 to TRBJ1-3; possible D gene TRBD1, 5 bases. Deletions cut 4 bases from V and 4 bases from J, with 17 bases between. This CDR3 contains 16 residues. Germline CDR1 reads MNHNS; CDR2 reads SASEGT.

The CDR3 DNA follows: TGTGCCAGCAGCGCCCCGAGAAGCGGGGTCGGCGATGAGCAGTTCTTC. As protein: CASSAPRSGVGDEQFF. The chain couples TRBV6-2 or TRBV6-3 to TRBJ2-1, with 7 bases aligning to TRBD2. Losses at the gene ends were 6 bases for V and 8 bases for J; bases not matched to a gene: 16. This CDR3 has 16 residues. Per germline, CDR1 MNHEY and CDR2 SVGEGT.

CDR3 coding DNA: TGTGCCAGCAGTCTCGGGAACTATAATTCACCCCTCCACTTT. It codes for CASSLGNYNSPLHF. The chain links TRBV27 to TRBJ1-6; no definite D call. The germline gives CDR1 MNHEY, CDR2 SMNVEV (reference sequence). The ends were cut back, 5 bases at V and 3 bases at J, with 8 bases in the middle. This CDR3 spans 14 amino acids.

The chain combines TRBV19 with TRBJ2-7; a weak D match, TRBD1 (6 bases). The CDR3 length is 13 residues. Trimming stripped 5 bases from V and 6 bases from J, with 14 bases between. CDR1 and CDR2 from the germline V gene are LNHDA and SQIVND (reference sequence). Here the CDR3 reads CASSPGQYSEQYF. CDR3 nucleotide sequence: TGTGCCAGTAGTCCCGGACAGTATAGCGAGCAGTACTTC.

The chain carries TRBV4-3 and TRBJ1-2; 10 nucleotides line up with TRBD1. Germline V CDR1 and CDR2: LGHNA, YSLEER. The CDR3 has 14 amino acids. V trimming: 4 bases; J trimming: 7 bases; junction bases outside the gene matches: 6. In nucleotides, the CDR3 is TGCGCCAGCAGCCTCTTCGGACAGGGGGGTGGCTACACCTTC. Protein: CASSLFGQGGGYTF.

The V gene is TRBV18, the J gene TRBJ2-6; D ambiguous. Trimming removed 4 bases at V and 3 bases at J, with 16 bases between. The CDR3 loop spans 17 amino acids. The germline CDR1 and CDR2 sequences are KGHSH and LQKENI. The CDR3 loop reads CASSHGQLAGGANVLTF. The DNA for the CDR3 is TGTGCCAGCTCACATGGGCAGCTGGCTGGTGGGGCCAACGTCCTGACTTTC.